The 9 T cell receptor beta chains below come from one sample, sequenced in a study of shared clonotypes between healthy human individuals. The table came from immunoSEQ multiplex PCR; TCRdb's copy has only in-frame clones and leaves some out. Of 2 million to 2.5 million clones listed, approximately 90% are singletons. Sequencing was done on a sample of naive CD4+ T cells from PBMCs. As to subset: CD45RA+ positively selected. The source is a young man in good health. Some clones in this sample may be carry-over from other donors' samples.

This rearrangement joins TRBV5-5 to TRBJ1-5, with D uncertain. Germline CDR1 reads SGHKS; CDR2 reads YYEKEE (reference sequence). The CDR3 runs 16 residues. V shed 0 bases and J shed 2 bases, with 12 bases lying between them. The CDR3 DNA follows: TGTGCCAGCAGCTTGGCCGGAGGCGCGGGCAATCAGCCCCAGCATTTT. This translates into CASSLAGGAGNQPQHF.

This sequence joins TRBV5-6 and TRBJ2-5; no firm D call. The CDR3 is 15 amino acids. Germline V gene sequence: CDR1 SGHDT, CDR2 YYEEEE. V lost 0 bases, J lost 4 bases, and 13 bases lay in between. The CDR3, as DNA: TGTGCCAGCAGCTTGGATCTATCCCTCCCAGAGACCCAGTACTTC. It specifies CASSLDLSLPETQYF.

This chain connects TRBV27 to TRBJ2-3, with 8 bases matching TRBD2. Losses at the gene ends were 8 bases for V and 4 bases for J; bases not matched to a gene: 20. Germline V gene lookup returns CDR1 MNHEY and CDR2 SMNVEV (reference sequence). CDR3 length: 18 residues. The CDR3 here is CASPLGREGSGHSDTQYF. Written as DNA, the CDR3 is TGTGCCAGCCCCCTCGGGAGGGAAGGTAGCGGGCATTCAGATACGCAGTATTTT.

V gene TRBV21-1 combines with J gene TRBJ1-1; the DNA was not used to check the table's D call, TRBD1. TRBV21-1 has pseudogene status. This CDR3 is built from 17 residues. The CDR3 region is CASSLKGIGLSVDEAFF. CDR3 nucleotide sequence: TGTGCCAGCAGCCTAAAGGGGATAGGGTTAAGTGTGGATGAAGCTTTCTTT.

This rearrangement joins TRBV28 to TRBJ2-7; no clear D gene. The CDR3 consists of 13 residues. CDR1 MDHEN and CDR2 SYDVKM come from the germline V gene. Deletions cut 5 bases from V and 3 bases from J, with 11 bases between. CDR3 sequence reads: CASSARGRYEQYF. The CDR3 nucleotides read TGTGCCAGCAGTGCAAGAGGACGCTACGAGCAGTACTTC.

The CDR3 DNA is TGTGCCAGCAGTTACCGCGGGACACCCACCTACGAGCAGTACTTC. This sequence encodes CASSYRGTPTYEQYF. The rearrangement uses TRBV6-5 and TRBJ2-7; D may correspond to TRBD1 or TRBD2 (6 bases each). Trimming cost V 2 bases and J 2 bases, with 13 bases left between them. This CDR3 contains 15 residues. The germline V gene encodes CDR1 MNHEY and CDR2 SVGAGI.

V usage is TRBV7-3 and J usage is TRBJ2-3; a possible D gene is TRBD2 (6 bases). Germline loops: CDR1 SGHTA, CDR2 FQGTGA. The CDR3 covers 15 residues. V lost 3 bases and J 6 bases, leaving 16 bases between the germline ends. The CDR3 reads CASSLGLSLSDTQYF. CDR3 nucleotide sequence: TGTGCCAGCAGCTTGGGACTGTCTCTCTCCGATACGCAGTATTTT.

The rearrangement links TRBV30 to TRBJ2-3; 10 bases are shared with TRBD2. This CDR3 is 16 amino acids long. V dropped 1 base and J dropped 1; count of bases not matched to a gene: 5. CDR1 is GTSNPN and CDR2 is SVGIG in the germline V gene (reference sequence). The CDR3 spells CAWSGLAGERTDTQYF. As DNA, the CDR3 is TGTGCCTGGAGTGGGCTAGCGGGAGAGCGCACAGATACGCAGTATTTT.

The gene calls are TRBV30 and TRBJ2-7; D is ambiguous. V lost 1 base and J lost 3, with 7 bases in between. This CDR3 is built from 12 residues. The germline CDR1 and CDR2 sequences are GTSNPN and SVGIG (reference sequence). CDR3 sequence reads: CAWSGGFYEQYF. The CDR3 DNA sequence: TGTGCCTGGAGTGGCGGATTCTACGAGCAGTACTTC. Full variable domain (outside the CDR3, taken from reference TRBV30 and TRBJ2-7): SQTIHQWPATLVQPVGSPLSLECTVEGTSNPNLYWYRQAAGRGLQLLFYSVGIGQISSEVPQNLSASRPQDRQFILSSKKLLLSDSGFYLCAWSGGFYEQYFGPGTRLTVT.